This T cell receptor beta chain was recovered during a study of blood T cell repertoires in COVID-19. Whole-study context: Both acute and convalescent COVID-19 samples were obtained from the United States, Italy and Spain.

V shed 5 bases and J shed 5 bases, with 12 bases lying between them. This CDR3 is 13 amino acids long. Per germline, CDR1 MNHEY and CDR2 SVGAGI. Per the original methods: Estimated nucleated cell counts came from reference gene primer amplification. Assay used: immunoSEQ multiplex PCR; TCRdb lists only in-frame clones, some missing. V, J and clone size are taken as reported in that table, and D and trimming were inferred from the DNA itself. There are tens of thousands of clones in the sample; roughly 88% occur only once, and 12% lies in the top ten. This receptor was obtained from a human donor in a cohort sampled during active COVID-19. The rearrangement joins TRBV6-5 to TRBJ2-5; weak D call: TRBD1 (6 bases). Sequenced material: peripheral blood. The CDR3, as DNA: TGTGCCAGCAGTATACAGGGCTTGGAGACCCAGTACTTC. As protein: CASSIQGLETQYF.